The source of this T cell receptor (beta chain) is a study of CD8+ T cells in alopecia areata (dated by TCRdb to 2017 to 2018). For the study in its entirety: The treated patients took part in an open-label pilot trial in which moderate-to-severe alopecia areata was treated with oral tofacitinib at 5 to 10 mg twice daily. Tofacitinib was given for 6 to 18 months, followed by 6 months of follow-up off drug to assess delayed response and recurrence. For the treated patients, the SALT score, which quantifies what percentage of scalp surface area is affected, served as the measure of disease severity. The study used high-throughput TCRbeta sequencing to examine T cell clonal expansion in alopecia areata, in both the C3H/HeJ mouse model and human patients. On the human side, TCRbeta sequencing was run on scalp tissue and on sorted CD4+ and CD8+ peripheral blood T cells from healthy controls and from alopecia areata patients with either patchy or totalis/universalis disease. Biopsies were taken from tofacitinib-treated patients at baseline and again at 4 and 24 weeks into treatment, and several of those patients also had a later scalp biopsy. Clonality in the scalp was compared among normal scalp (n=4), patchy alopecia areata scalp (n=8), and alopecia totalis/universalis scalp (n=8). The RNA source kit depended on sample type: the PAXgene miRNA kit for fixed scalp, the miRNeasy kit for PBMCs, and the RNeasy kit for mouse skin. Amplification of TCRbeta CDR3 regions was done by immunoSEQ multiplex PCR using 35 Vbeta forward primers and 13 Jbeta reverse primers. What the work shows at the level of the full study, not this receptor alone: Tofacitinib significantly decreased scalp clonality and the number of expanded CD8+ clones among the top 100 scalp clones. The treated cohort was small, with a single nonresponder, so links between baseline CD8+ expansion and response need larger studies. Higher clonality and more expanded CD8+ clones were observed in lesional scalp than in normal scalp, particularly in alopecia totalis/universalis, a finding suggestive of antigenic drive. Unlike mouse skin, which is dominated by gammadelta T cells, normal human skin has resident alphabeta T cells that are also sequenced, and this complicates analysis of the scalp TCR repertoire. Compared with mice, TCR sequences shared between patients were less clear, possibly partly because of HLA diversity across the patient population. During tofacitinib treatment, many expanded lesional clones remained in scalp and blood, and this persistence may partly explain relapse after treatment is stopped.

The method behind the library was the immunoSEQ multiplex PCR assay. For TCR sequencing, RNA was extracted from every sample and reverse transcribed into cDNA to serve as template. SuperScript III was used for first-strand cDNA synthesis, primed with a 2:1 mix of oligo-dT and random hexamers. Amplification bias was assessed with a synthetic immune receptor repertoire, and residual bias was removed computationally. In the authors' own workflow: Raw reads were preprocessed to remove errors, and CDR3 was defined according to IMGT conventions as the region from the conserved cysteine to phenylalanine. Clonality was computed by normalizing Shannon entropy by log2 of the number of productive unique TCRs and subtracting the result from 1. Scalp TCRbeta sequences were cross-referenced with sorted blood CD4 and CD8 repertoires so that the CD4 or CD8 identity of scalp clones could be inferred. TCRdb stores this immuneACCESS table with in-frame sequences only. Part of the clones is absent; in the studies checked, under half of the shortfall reflects unresolved V genes, and no reason is known for the rest. V and J calls plus clone size are reproduced from that table; the DNA served to infer D and trimming. The sample profile shows roughly 190,000 clones; around 56% of them were found once. Roughly 0.7% of the sample lies in the top ten.

The time point tag for this specimen amounts to: 4 weeks on oral tofacitinib. Per the publication, the treatment or condition label means: oral pan-JAK inhibitor, 5-10 mg twice daily. Lesional scalp punch biopsies and peripheral blood were obtained from alopecia areata patients. After PBMCs were isolated by density centrifugation and stained for CD3, CD4 and CD8, a FACSAria was used to sort CD4+ and CD8+ T cells. This clone was picked up a small number of times. Its recognized antigen is unknown. Base qualities are missing; no much larger clone stands one base away. The CDR3 runs 13 residues from the cysteine to the phenylalanine. This entry keeps only the CDR3 DNA: 39 bases, framed from base 1. CDR1 and CDR2, per the germline V gene, are SQVTM and ANQGSEA. Trimming accounts for 6 bases at V and 9 bases at J, while the number of junction bases matched to no gene is 14.

This sequence was found in a human donor with alopecia areata. The chain is made from TRBV29-1 and TRBJ2-7, with 7 bases matching TRBD2. Specimen: CD4+ T cells sorted from blood, collected at week 4, from a patient treated with tofacitinib. The CDR3 protein: CSVHTGGLLGQYF. The nucleotide sequence is TGCAGCGTACATACGGGAGGCCTACTCGGGCAGTACTTC.